A selection of T cell receptor beta chains follows, all from one sample in a study of tumor and adjacent non-tumor tissue in lung cancer. TCRdb called the multiplex PCR reads again in MiXCR, with one record for every CDR3 protein. The table has about 67,000 distinct CDR3 sequences, more than 65% seen once. Sequencing used distant non-tumor lung tissue. All receptors come from a man in his sixties with non-small cell lung cancer. Both conserved end residues are part of each CDR3. D genes are given only for firm matches. Rows may omit the clone size; those that give it use once, few, many or a size class.

cdr3_nt cdr3_aa j_call clone_size d_call v_call
TGCAGTGCAAAGACTAGCGGGAAGGTCCAGGATACCCATTACTTC CSAKTSGKVQDTHYF TRBJ2-5 - TRBD2 TRBV20-1
TGCGCCAGCAGCTCTCGGACAGCGCAGGAAGAGACCCAGTACTTC CASSSRTAQEETQYF TRBJ2-5 many - TRBV5-1
TGTGCCAGCAGCTTAGACAAGGGTCGCTACGAGCAGTACTTC CASSLDKGRYEQYF TRBJ2-7 many - TRBV11-2
TGTGCCAGCAGCCCAATCGTCCGGGAGCCGGGAGATACGCAGTATTTT CASSPIVREPGDTQYF TRBJ2-3 - - TRBV5-4
TGTGCCTGGAGTCCTATGGCTAGCGGTGCGGGGCAGTTCTTC CAWSPMASGAGQFF TRBJ2-1 - TRBD2 TRBV30
TGTGCCAGCAGCCAGACCGGGACAGGCAATCAGGCCCACCATTTT CASSQTGTGNQAHHF TRBJ1-5 - TRBD1 TRBV4-2
TGTGCCAGCAGTGACGCGGCAAGGGGGTACTATGGCTACACCTTC CASSDAARGYYGYTF TRBJ1-2 many - TRBV6-1
TGTGGCAGCAGGCCCCTTATAATTAACAGGGAGGTCACAGATACGCACTATTTT CGSRPLIINREVTDTHYF TRBJ2-3 - - TRBV28
TGCACCACTAGATTCGAGGGGGGCTACACCTTC CTTRFEGGYTF TRBJ1-2 once - TRBV29-1
TGTGCCAACAGCTTGGTTCGCTCTGGGGCCAACGTCATGACATTC CANSLVRSGANVMTF TRBJ2-6 - - TRBV5-4
TGTGCCAGCAGTGGGGATAATGGCTACACCTTC CASSGDNGYTF TRBJ1-2 - - TRBV6-6
TGCAGCGTTGTAGGACAGGGGTACGACCAGTTCTTC CSVVGQGYDQFF TRBJ2-1 once TRBD1 TRBV29-1
TGTGCCTGGTGCCTGACACGGGGCACTGAAGCTTTCTTT CAWCLTRGTEAFF TRBJ1-1 - - TRBV30
TGTGCCAGTAGCTTAATTCCGAACACTGGGGAGCTGTATTTT CASSLIPNTGELYF TRBJ2-2 - - TRBV11-3
TGTGCCAGCAGCGCCAGGACTATACGGGAGCTGTTTTTT CASSARTIRELFF TRBJ2-2 many - TRBV7-9
TGTGCCTGCAGCTTAGTCACGCAGTCCTACGATCAGTACTTC CACSLVTQSYDQYF TRBJ2-7 - - TRBV7-8
TGTGCCAGCAGCTTAGTAGCTGTCGGCTCTGAAAACACCATATATTTT CASSLVAVGSENTIYF TRBJ1-3 - - TRBV7-9
TGTGCCAGCAGCTTAAAGAGCACTGAAGCGTTCTTT CASSLKSTEAFF TRBJ1-1 - - TRBV11-2
TGTGCCAACATAAACGGAGACGGGGAGCTGTTTTTT CANINGDGELFF TRBJ2-2 - - TRBV7-9
TGCAGTACTAGCTTAGCCGGGGGAGTCTCAAATGAGCAGTCCTTC CSTSLAGGVSNEQSF TRBJ2-1 - - TRBV20-1
TGTGCCAGCAGTTTAGCGAAACTGAACACAGATACGCAGTATTTT CASSLAKLNTDTQYF TRBJ2-3 - - TRBV13
TGTACCAACAACTTGAGGCAGGGGAATGGATCACCCCTCCACTTT CTNNLRQGNGSPLHF TRBJ1-6 - - TRBV5-6
TGCAGTGCTAGTTGGGGGGCAGACCCTCGGCGGGAGCAGTTCTTC CSASWGADPRREQFF TRBJ2-1 - - TRBV20-1
TGCAGCGTTGATCGTAGCCCATCATACAATGAGCAGTTCTTC CSVDRSPSYNEQFF TRBJ2-1 - - TRBV29-1
TGTGCCAACAGTTCAAGCGGGAGAAACTCCGGTGACCTGTTTTTT CANSSSGRNSGDLFF TRBJ2-2 - TRBD2 TRBV6-2/TRBV6-3
TGTGCCAGCTCACAGGACAGGGTTGAAGCTTTCTTT CASSQDRVEAFF TRBJ1-1 - TRBD1 TRBV18
TGTGCCAGCAGCTCCACGGCTCGCTCGGGACTAGCGGACAATGAGCAGTTCTTC CASSSTARSGLADNEQFF TRBJ2-1 - TRBD2 TRBV7-3